This passage covers 17 T cell receptor beta chains from one sample sequenced in a study of shared clonotypes between healthy human individuals. Clones were read by immunoSEQ multiplex PCR, and TCRdb kept only the in-frame ones, dropping some. Of fewer than 200,000 clones in the sample, about 68% were seen once. The sequencing sample was made of memory CD4+ T cells sorted from blood. Subset noted: CD45RA-negative fraction. The receptor source for this set is a man aged 30 to 39 in good health.

The chain recombines TRBV2 with TRBJ2-7; 15 bases line up with TRBD2. The CDR3 spans 18 residues. Germline loops: CDR1 SNHLY, CDR2 FYNNEI. With V trimmed by 6 bases and J by 1 base, 10 bases remained unmatched. CDR3 loop: CASSGTSGRPWGSYEQYF. The CDR3 region has the DNA TGTGCCAGCAGCGGGACTAGCGGGAGGCCCTGGGGGTCCTACGAGCAGTACTTC. Full variable domain (outside the CDR3, taken from reference TRBV2 and TRBJ2-7): EPEVTQTPSHQVTQMGQEVILRCVPISNHLYFYWYRQILGQKVEFLVSFYNNEISEKSEIFDDQFSVERPDGSNFTLKIRSTKLEDSAMYFCASSGTSGRPWGSYEQYFGPGTRLTVT.

This clone was recorded a few times. The chain employs TRBV5-1 and TRBJ2-1; 8 nucleotides line up with TRBD2. The germline CDR1 and CDR2 sequences are SGHRS and YFSETQ. The junction had 11 bases not matched to a gene; V was cut back by 0 bases and J by 9 bases. CDR3 size: 16 residues. The CDR3, as DNA: TGCGCCAGCAGCTTGGTTGCGGGAGGTCCGCTAGGTGAGCAGTTCTTC. It specifies CASSLVAGGPLGEQFF.

The genes are TRBV19 and TRBJ1-5, with D maybe TRBD1 (6 bases). From germline, CDR1 is LNHDA and CDR2 SQIVND (reference sequence). The CDR3 is 16 amino acids. The V end lost 9 bases, the J end lost 0 bases, and 18 bases lay between the germline ends. The CDR3 nucleotides are TGTGCCAGCCAACTCGGGACACCGTATAGCAATCAGCCCCAGCATTTT. It encodes CASQLGTPYSNQPQHF.

This clone was detected a few times. The chain recombines TRBV5-6 with TRBJ2-3, with 13 nucleotides matching TRBD2. V was pared by 0 bases and J by 5 bases, with 0 bases of the junction left unmatched. Germline CDR1 and CDR2: SGHDT and YYEEEE. The CDR3 has 15 residues. DNA of the CDR3: TGTGCCAGCAGCTTGGGACTAGCGGGAGGAGATACGCAGTATTTT. This translates into CASSLGLAGGDTQYF.

This clone was recorded many times. The genes are TRBV9 and TRBJ2-2, with D unresolved. V lost 0 bases to trimming and J lost 5 bases, with 14 bases between them. Per the germline V gene, CDR1 is SGDLS and CDR2 is YYNGEE. CDR3 length equals 16 residues. CDR3 in amino acids: CASSVEVSFLTGELFF. In DNA form, the CDR3 reads TGTGCCAGCAGCGTAGAGGTTAGCTTTTTGACCGGGGAGCTGTTTTTT.

The chain carries TRBV6-5 and TRBJ2-1, with TRBD2 identical over 14 bases. The CDR3 covers 14 residues. Trimming took 10 bases from V and 6 from J; bases not matched to a gene: 5. Germline V lookup: CDR1 MNHEY, CDR2 SVGAGI. The CDR3 coding sequence is TGTGCCACGCGACTAGCGGGAGGGTCCAATGAGCAGTTCTTC. Translation gives CATRLAGGSNEQFF.

V and J are TRBV28 and TRBJ2-7, with TRBD2 as a possible D gene (6 bases). This CDR3 has 16 amino acids. The germline V and J ends were trimmed by 7 bases and 3 bases, with 22 bases remaining between them. The germline V gene encodes CDR1 MDHEN and CDR2 SYDVKM. The CDR3 protein is CASMTPAAGRLYEQYF. DNA for the CDR3: TGTGCCAGCATGACGCCCGCGGCGGGAAGACTCTACGAGCAGTACTTC.

This CDR3 reads CASSLKDRAGNQPQHF. CDR3 in DNA: TGTGCCAGCAGCTTAAAGGATAGGGCGGGCAATCAGCCCCAGCATTTT. The chain is built from TRBV7-2 and TRBJ1-5; D not certain. V was shortened by 2 bases and J by 2 bases, with 13 bases between the two germline ends. In germline, CDR1 is SGHTA, CDR2 FQGNSA. CDR3 length equals 16 residues.

V and J are TRBV19 and TRBJ1-4, with D unclear. The germline gives CDR1 LNHDA, CDR2 SQIVND (reference sequence). The CDR3 sequence is 14 residues long. The V and J ends lost 5 bases and 8 bases respectively, with 15 bases between them. CDR3 nucleotide sequence: TGTGCCAGTAGTCTGGCAAGGCAGAGCGAAAAACTGTTTTTT. It codes for CASSLARQSEKLFF.

The V call is TRBV14, the J call TRBJ2-7; 11 bases agree with TRBD2. Germline values: CDR1 SGHDN, CDR2 FVKESK. V gave up 2 bases and J gave up 2 bases; unmatched junction bases: 2. The CDR3 runs to 15 residues. The CDR3 spells CASSQIAGGPYEQYF. The CDR3 region has the DNA TGTGCCAGCAGCCAAATAGCGGGAGGGCCCTACGAGCAGTACTTC.

The V call is TRBV18, the J call TRBJ2-3; tentative D call: TRBD1 (5 bases). V was clipped by 4 bases and J by 1 base, with 12 bases between them. Germline lookup yields CDR1 KGHSH and CDR2 LQKENI. The CDR3 extends over 15 amino acids. Written as DNA, the CDR3 is TGTGCCAGCTCACTCAAGACAGATCGCACAGATACGCAGTATTTT. The encoded protein is CASSLKTDRTDTQYF.

V gene TRBV27 combines with J gene TRBJ2-5; 8 positions agree with TRBD2. The CDR3 has 15 amino acids. The trim removed 5 bases at V and 5 bases at J, leaving 10 bases unmatched. CDR1 is MNHEY and CDR2 is SMNVEV in the germline V gene (reference sequence). CDR3 residues: CASSQIAGLIETQYF. For the CDR3, the DNA is TGTGCCAGCAGTCAAATAGCGGGACTGATTGAGACCCAGTACTTC.

J is TRBJ2-2 and V is TRBV7-6, with D possibly being TRBD2 (5 bases). Per germline, CDR1 SGHVS and CDR2 FNYEAQ. CDR3 size: 13 residues. The V end was cut by 6 bases, the J end by 6 bases, with 11 bases between. In DNA form, the CDR3 reads TGTGCCAGCAGTTCCGCGAGGGCCGGGGAGCTGTTTTTT. Residues: CASSSARAGELFF.

This sequence joins TRBV12-2 and TRBJ1-5; the table's D call, TRBD1, was not checked against the DNA. TRBV12-2 is reported as a pseudogene. This CDR3 region has 22 residues. The CDR3: CASRCSNEFRDRGPASNQPQHF. The CDR3 DNA reads as TGTGCAAGTCGCTGTTCGAATGAATTCCGGGACAGGGGTCCTGCTAGCAATCAGCCCCAGCATTTT.

The chain joins TRBV4-1 to TRBJ2-7; D may be TRBD1 (6 bases). The CDR3 spans 12 residues. Looked up from germline, CDR1 is MGHRA and CDR2 is YSYEKL. V lost 4 bases to trimming and J lost 9 bases, with 13 bases between them. CDR3 in DNA: TGCGCCAGCAGCCGAGACGCGGACAGGCAGTACTTC. Translated: CASSRDADRQYF.

This clone was recorded a few times. Here the CDR3 reads CASSSRLGADGYTF. The CDR3 nucleotides read TGTGCCAGCAGCTCCCGACTCGGCGCGGATGGCTACACCTTC. J is TRBJ1-2 and V is TRBV7-8, with unresolved D. The CDR3 is made up of 14 amino acids. V dropped 4 bases and J dropped 6 bases, with 15 bases sitting between them. CDR1 and CDR2 from the germline V gene are SGHVS and FQNEAQ.

The rearrangement links TRBV18 to TRBJ2-7; weak D call: TRBD2 (6 bases). Deletions cut 0 bases from V and 3 bases from J, with 9 bases between. This CDR3 is 14 amino acids long. Germline CDR1 and CDR2: KGHSH and LQKENI. The CDR3 loop is CASSPPGLIYEQYF. The CDR3 DNA sequence: TGTGCCAGCTCACCACCGGGACTGATCTACGAGCAGTACTTC.